This T cell receptor (beta chain) was identified during a study of cytomegalovirus exposure and HLA in healthy donors. Regarding the study as a whole: TCR beta sequences reportedly predicted most subjects' HLA-A and HLA-B alleles accurately. Presence/absence analyses treated sequencing depth as roughly uniform across donors.

PCR used 60 Vbeta primers and 13 Jbeta primers. Produced via immunoSEQ multiplex PCR; TCRdb's table is partial and in-frame only. The sample yields under 200,000 clones, roughly three quarters seen once. To note about this clone: Its target is not known.

CDR1 SGHDN and CDR2 FVKESK come from the germline V gene. This CDR3 spans 14 amino acids. Trimming took off 5 bases at V and 0 bases at J, with 11 bases between the two ends. The chain carries TRBV14 and TRBJ2-7; TRBD1 is a possible D gene (6 bases). This clonotype was obtained from a male donor in good health and CMV-seropositive. The specimen was PBMCs. The DNA for the CDR3 is TGTGCCAGCAGCTGGGACATGAGCTCCTACGAGCAGTACTTC. It is translated as CASSWDMSSYEQYF.